The 3 T cell receptor beta chains in this list originate from one sample, sequenced in a study of T cells expressing NK-cell markers. TCRdb reprocessed the 5' RACE reads, with one entry per CDR3 protein and no DNA. This sample's table reports 160,000 or so distinct CDR3 sequences. Sequenced sample: blood T cells: a sorted CD56 or NKG2C T cell subset, CD4+ or CD8+ T cells, or bulk PBMC T cells (not recorded which). The receptors here all came from a woman between 18 and 69 years old in good health.

This rearrangement joins TRBV10-3 to TRBJ1-5; TCRdb lists TRBD1, though no DNA is available to test this call. The germline CDR1 and CDR2 sequences are ENHRY and SYGVKD. This CDR3 has 14 residues. CDR3 protein: CAIRETGVNQPQHF.

The chain links TRBV7-8 to TRBJ2-7; TCRdb reports TRBD1, a call that lacks DNA to check it against. The CDR3 has 13 residues. The germline V gene encodes CDR1 SGHVS and CDR2 FQNEAQ. The CDR3 spells CASSLGGQVEQYF.

This rearrangement joins TRBV24-1 to TRBJ2-7; with no DNA, the TCRdb D assignment of TRBD1 cannot be verified. This CDR3 spans 15 amino acids. The germline CDR1 and CDR2 sequences are KGHDR and SFDVKD. CDR3: CATSDAGTGSHEQYF.